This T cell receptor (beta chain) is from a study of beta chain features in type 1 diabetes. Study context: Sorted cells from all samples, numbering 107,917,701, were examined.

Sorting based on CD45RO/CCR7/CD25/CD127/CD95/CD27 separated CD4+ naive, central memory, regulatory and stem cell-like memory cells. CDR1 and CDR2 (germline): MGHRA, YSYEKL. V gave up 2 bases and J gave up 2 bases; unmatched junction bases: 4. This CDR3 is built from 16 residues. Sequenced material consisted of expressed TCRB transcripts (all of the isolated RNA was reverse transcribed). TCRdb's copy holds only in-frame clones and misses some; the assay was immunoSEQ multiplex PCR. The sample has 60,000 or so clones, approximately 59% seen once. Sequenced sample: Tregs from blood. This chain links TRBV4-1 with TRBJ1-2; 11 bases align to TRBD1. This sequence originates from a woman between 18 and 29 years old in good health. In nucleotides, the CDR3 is TGCGCCAGCAGCCAAACTGGGACAGGGGGAAACTATGGCTACACCTTC. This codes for CASSQTGTGGNYGYTF.